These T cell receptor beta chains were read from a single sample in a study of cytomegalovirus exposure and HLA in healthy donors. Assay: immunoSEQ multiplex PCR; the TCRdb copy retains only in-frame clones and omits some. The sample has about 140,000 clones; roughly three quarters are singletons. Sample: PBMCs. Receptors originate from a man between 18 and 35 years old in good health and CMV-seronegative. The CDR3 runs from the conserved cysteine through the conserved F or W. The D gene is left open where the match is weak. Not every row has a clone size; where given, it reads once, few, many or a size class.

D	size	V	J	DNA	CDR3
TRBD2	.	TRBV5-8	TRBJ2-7	TGTGCCAGCAGCTTGGATAGCGGGGCGGCGGGTGAGCAGTACTTC	CASSLDSGAAGEQYF
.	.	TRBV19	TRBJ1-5	TGTGCCAGTCGGGGGGTTAGCAATCAGCCCCAGCATTTT	CASRGVSNQPQHF
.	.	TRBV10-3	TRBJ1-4	TGTGCCATCAGTGAGAGGGGTCGGGAAAAACTGTTTTTT	CAISERGREKLFF
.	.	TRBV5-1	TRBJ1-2	TGCGCCAGCAGCTGGACGGACTCTAACTATGGCTACACCTTC	CASSWTDSNYGYTF
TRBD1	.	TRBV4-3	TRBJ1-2	TGCGCCAGCAGCCAGGCTACAGGGGGATGGGGCTACACCTTC	CASSQATGGWGYTF
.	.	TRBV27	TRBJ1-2	TGTGCCAGCAGTACAGGGCTCTCCTATGGCTACACCTTC	CASSTGLSYGYTF
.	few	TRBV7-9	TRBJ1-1	TGTGCCACCATCACGGCTCGGGACACTGAAGCTTTCTTT	CATITARDTEAFF
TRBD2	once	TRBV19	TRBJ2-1	TGTGCCAGTAGTAGAGAGCGGGGGGGACTGAATGAGCAGTTCTTC	CASSRERGGLNEQFF
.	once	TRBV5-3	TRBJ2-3	TGTGCCAGAAGCTTCTACTTTGGCCTCGGGGATACGCAGTATTTT	CARSFYFGLGDTQYF
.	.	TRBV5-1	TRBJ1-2	TGCGCCAGCAGCTTGGTAGACAGCCCTAACTATGGCTACACCTTC	CASSLVDSPNYGYTF
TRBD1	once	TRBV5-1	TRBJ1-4	TGCGCCAGCAGGAGGGACAGCACAACTAATGAAAAACTGTTTTTT	CASRRDSTTNEKLFF